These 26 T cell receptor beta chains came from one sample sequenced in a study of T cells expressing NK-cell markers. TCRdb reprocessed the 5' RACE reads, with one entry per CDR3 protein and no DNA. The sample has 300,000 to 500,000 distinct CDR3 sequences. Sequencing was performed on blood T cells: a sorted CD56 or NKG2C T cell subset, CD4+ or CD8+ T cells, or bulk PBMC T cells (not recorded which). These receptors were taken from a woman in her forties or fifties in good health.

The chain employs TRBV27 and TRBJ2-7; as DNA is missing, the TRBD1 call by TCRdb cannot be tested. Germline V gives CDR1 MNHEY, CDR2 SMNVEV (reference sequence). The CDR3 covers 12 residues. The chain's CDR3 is CASSYGTSEQYF.

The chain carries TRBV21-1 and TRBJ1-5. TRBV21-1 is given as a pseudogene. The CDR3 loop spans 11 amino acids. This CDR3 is CASPSDQPQHF.

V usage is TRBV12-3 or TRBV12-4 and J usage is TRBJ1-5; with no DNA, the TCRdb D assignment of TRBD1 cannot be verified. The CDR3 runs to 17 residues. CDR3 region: CASSLARTGPLGQPQHF.

This chain's CDR3 is CATSRLGGIRSYEQYF. V is TRBV24-1 and J is TRBJ2-7; TCRdb returns TRBD1, unconfirmable since there is no DNA. The CDR3 totals 16 residues. The germline gives CDR1 KGHDR, CDR2 SFDVKD.

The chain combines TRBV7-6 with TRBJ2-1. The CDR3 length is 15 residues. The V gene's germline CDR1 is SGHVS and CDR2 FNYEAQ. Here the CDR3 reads CASSSLASSYNEQFF.

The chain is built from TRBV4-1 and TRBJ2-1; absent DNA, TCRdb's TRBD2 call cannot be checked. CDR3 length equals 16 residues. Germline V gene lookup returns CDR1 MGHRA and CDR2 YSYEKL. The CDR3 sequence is CASSPRTAGTFNEQFF.

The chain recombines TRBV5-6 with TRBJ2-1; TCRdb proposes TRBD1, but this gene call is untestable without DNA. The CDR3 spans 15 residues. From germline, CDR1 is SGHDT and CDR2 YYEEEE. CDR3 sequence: CASSLRQGGYNEQFF.

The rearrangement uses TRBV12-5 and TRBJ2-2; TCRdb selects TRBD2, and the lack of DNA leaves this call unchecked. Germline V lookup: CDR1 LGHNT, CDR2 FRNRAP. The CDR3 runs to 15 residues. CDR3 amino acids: CASGPGGRVSGELFF.

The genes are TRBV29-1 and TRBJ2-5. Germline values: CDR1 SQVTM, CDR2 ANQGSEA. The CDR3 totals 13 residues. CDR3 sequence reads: CSVDSMGGETQYF.

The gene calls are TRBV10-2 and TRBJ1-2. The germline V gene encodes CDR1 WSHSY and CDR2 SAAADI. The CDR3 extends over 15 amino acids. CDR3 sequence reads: CASRALLPGQHGYTF.

This CDR3 reads CASSLALKYEQFF. The chain combines TRBV7-9 with TRBJ2-1. The CDR3 contains 13 residues. The V gene's germline CDR1 is SEHNR and CDR2 FQNEAQ (reference sequence).

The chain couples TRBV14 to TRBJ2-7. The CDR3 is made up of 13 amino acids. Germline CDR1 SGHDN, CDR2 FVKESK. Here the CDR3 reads CASSRGQLREQYF.

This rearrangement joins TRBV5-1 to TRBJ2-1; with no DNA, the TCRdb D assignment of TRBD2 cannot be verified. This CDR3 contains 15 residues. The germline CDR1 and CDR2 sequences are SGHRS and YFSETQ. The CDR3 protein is CASSWTRGLRAEQFF.

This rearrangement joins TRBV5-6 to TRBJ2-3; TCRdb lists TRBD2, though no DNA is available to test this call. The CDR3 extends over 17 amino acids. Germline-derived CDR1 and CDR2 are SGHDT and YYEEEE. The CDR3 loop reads CASRLRAGDPPTDTQYF.

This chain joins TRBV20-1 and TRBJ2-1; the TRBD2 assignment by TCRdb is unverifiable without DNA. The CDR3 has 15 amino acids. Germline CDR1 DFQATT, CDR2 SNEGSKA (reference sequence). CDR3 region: CSASKLAGSYNEQFF.

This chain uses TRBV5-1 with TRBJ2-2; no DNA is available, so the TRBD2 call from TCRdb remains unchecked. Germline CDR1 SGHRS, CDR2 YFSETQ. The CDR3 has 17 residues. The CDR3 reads CASSFGLAGVTTGELFF.

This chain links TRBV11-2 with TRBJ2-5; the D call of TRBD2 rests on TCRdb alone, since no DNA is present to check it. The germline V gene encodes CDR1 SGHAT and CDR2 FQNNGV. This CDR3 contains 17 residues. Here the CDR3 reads CASSSLRGLAGGETQYF.

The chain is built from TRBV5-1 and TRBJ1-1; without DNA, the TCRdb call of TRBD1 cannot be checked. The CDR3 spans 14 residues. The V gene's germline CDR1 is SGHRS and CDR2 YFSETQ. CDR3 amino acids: CASSLAPFKGEAFF.

The chain's CDR3 is CASSLALGLAGDEQYF. This chain uses TRBV5-1 with TRBJ2-7; TCRdb's D call of TRBD2 is untestable without DNA. CDR3 length equals 16 residues. The germline CDR1 and CDR2 sequences are SGHRS and YFSETQ. Drawing the rest from reference TRBV5-1 and TRBJ2-7, the complete variable domain is KAGVTQTPRYLIKTRGQQVTLSCSPISGHRSVSWYQQTPGQGLQFLFEYFSETQRNKGNFPGRFSGRQFSNSRSEMNVSTLELGDSALYLCASSLALGLAGDEQYFGPGTRLTVT.

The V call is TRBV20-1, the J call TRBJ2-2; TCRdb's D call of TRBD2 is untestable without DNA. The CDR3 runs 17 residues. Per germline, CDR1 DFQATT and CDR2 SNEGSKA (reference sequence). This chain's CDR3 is CSARDRKTGTAAGELFF.

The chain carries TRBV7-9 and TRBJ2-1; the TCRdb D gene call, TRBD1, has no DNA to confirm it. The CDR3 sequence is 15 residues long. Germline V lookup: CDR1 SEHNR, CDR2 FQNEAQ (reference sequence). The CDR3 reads CASSPDREAYNEQFF.

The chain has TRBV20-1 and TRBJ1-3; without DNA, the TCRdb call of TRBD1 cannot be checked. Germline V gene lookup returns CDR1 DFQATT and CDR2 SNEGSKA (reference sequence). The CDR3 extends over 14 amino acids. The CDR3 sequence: CSARDDRAGNTIYF.

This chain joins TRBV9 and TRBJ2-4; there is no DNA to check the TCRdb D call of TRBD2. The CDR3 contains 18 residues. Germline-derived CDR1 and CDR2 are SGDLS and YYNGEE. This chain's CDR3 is CASSTQREGFSAKNIQYF.

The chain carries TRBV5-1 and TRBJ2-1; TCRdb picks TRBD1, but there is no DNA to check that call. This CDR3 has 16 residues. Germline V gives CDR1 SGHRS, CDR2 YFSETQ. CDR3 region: CASSVQRSSPGNEQFF.

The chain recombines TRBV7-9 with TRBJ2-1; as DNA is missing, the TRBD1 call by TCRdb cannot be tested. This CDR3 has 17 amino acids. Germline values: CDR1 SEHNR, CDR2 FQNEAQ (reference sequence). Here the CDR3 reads CASSYGLSPSSYNEQFF.

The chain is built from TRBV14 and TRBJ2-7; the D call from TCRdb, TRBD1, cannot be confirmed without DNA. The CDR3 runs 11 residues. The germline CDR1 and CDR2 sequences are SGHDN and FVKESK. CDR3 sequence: CASSQGTAEYF.